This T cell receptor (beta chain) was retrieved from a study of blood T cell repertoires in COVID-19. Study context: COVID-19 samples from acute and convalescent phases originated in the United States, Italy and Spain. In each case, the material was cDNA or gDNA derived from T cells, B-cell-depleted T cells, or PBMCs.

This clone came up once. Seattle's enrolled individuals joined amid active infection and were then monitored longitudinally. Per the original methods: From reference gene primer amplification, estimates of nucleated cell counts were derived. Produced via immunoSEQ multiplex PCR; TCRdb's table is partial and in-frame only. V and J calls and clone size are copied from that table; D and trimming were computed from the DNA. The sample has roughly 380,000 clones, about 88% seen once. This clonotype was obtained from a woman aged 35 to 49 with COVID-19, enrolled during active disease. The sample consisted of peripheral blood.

The CDR3 bases are TGTGCCAGCAGTAACCCGCTTCGGGGGGCAAGGCAGCCCCAGCATTTT. Its protein product is CASSNPLRGARQPQHF. The V gene is TRBV2, the J gene TRBJ1-5, with D perhaps matching TRBD1 (6 bases). This CDR3 has 16 residues. Trimming shortened V by 5 bases and J by 7 bases, and 21 bases separated the two germline ends. The germline V gene encodes CDR1 SNHLY and CDR2 FYNNEI.